Each of the 25 T cell receptor beta chains below was sequenced from the same sample in a study of cytomegalovirus exposure and HLA in healthy donors. PCR involved 60 Vbeta and 13 Jbeta primers. Method: immunoSEQ multiplex PCR; TCRdb's copy keeps in-frame clones and lacks some. The sample records about 150,000 clones, 64% being singletons. The sequencing sample was made of PBMCs. The origin of the receptors is a woman aged 30 to 39 in good health and CMV-seropositive.

The CDR3 here is CASRGPSNQPQHF. The CDR3 region has the DNA TGTGCCAGCCGGGGTCCTAGCAATCAGCCCCAGCATTTT. The chain uses TRBV6-6 and TRBJ1-5; D remains ambiguous. The ends were cut back, 8 bases at V and 0 bases at J, with 8 bases in the middle. The CDR3 covers 13 residues. CDR1 is MNHNY, CDR2 SVGAGI, per germline (reference sequence).

The chain uses TRBV7-6 and TRBJ2-1; 14 bases fit TRBD2. J was trimmed by 9 bases and V by 2 bases; bases with no gene match: 3. The CDR3 totals 15 residues. Looked up from germline, CDR1 is SGHVS and CDR2 is FNYEAQ. In DNA form, the CDR3 reads TGTGCCAGCAGCTTACAGGGACTAGCGGGAGTTGAGCAGTTCTTC. It translates to CASSLQGLAGVEQFF.

The V and J genes are TRBV6-5 and TRBJ2-3, with TRBD2 as a possible D gene (6 bases). In germline, CDR1 is MNHEY, CDR2 SVGAGI. The CDR3 is 14 amino acids. The germline V and J ends were trimmed by 2 bases and 6 bases, with 12 bases remaining between them. The CDR3 sequence is CASSYLTRRDTQYF. CDR3 nucleotides: TGTGCCAGCAGTTACCTGACTAGGCGGGATACGCAGTATTTT.

Points on this clone: At one of its ends the junction is not consistent with the germline gene, which may arise from a read error. This chain joins TRBV5-1 and TRBJ1-4; D unresolved. CDR1 SGHRS and CDR2 YFSETQ come from the germline V gene. CDR3 length equals 13 residues. The CDR3 DNA reads as TGCGCCAGCAGCCTGGCAACTAAGGAAAAACTGTTTTTT. Translated, it gives CASSLATKEKLFF.

This chain links TRBV7-8 with TRBJ2-7, with a weak D call TRBD1 (6 bases). Germline loops: CDR1 SGHVS, CDR2 FQNEAQ. V lost 5 bases and J lost 4, with 12 bases in between. This CDR3 contains 13 residues. CDR3 sequence (DNA): TGTGCCAGCAGCCGGACACAGGGTTACGAGCAGTACTTC. Translated, it gives CASSRTQGYEQYF.

The rearrangement uses TRBV14 and TRBJ1-2; D is ambiguous. Trimming removed 0 bases from V and 3 bases from J, with 11 bases in between. The CDR3 length is 15 residues. From germline, CDR1 is SGHDN and CDR2 FVKESK. This CDR3 is CASSQEARRYYGYTF. CDR3 DNA: TGTGCCAGCAGCCAAGAAGCCCGTCGTTACTATGGCTACACCTTC.

The chain uses TRBV2 and TRBJ2-7, with 13 bases identical to TRBD2. V shed 6 bases and J 2 bases; nucleotides not matched to a gene: 1. Germline lookup yields CDR1 SNHLY and CDR2 FYNNEI. The CDR3 totals 14 residues. In DNA form, the CDR3 reads TGTGCCAGCAGGGGACTAGCGGGAACCTACGAGCAGTACTTC. Its translation is CASRGLAGTYEQYF.

The chain recombines TRBV4-1 with TRBJ2-5, with D uncertain. V was shortened by 1 base and J by 7 bases, with 13 bases between the two germline ends. From germline, CDR1 is MGHRA and CDR2 YSYEKL. The CDR3 has 14 amino acids. CDR3 residues: CASSQVTSLGTQYF. CDR3 DNA: TGCGCCAGCAGCCAAGTTACGAGTCTAGGGACCCAGTACTTC.

The chain links TRBV7-6 to TRBJ1-3, with unresolved D. CDR3 length equals 12 residues. Germline V CDR1 and CDR2: SGHVS, FNYEAQ. The germline V and J ends were trimmed by 5 bases and 2 bases, with 4 bases remaining between them. The CDR3 DNA sequence: TGTGCCAGCAGCCTCGCTGGAAACACCATATATTTT. This encodes CASSLAGNTIYF.

The gene calls are TRBV28 and TRBJ2-7, with a tentative D call TRBD1 (6 bases). CDR1 is MDHEN and CDR2 is SYDVKM in the germline V gene. The CDR3 length is 15 residues. V was pared by 7 bases and J by 0 bases, with 16 bases between. CDR3 region: CASNPHRVNSYEQYF. The CDR3 nucleotides read TGTGCCAGCAATCCCCACAGGGTAAACTCCTACGAGCAGTACTTC.

The gene calls are TRBV28 and TRBJ1-6; a weak D match, TRBD1 (5 bases). CDR1 is MDHEN, CDR2 SYDVKM, per germline. Trimming pared 3 bases from V and 7 bases from J, leaving 16 bases between. The CDR3 runs 16 residues. The CDR3 reads CASSLDLTRGNSPLHF. The CDR3 DNA reads TGTGCCAGCAGTTTGGATTTGACACGGGGGAATTCACCCCTCCACTTT.

The rearrangement links TRBV15 to TRBJ1-2; D is unresolved. CDR1 is LNHNV and CDR2 is YYDKDF in the germline V gene (reference sequence). The ends were cut back, 4 bases at V and 8 bases at J, with 14 bases in the middle. There are 13 residues in the CDR3. The CDR3 loop reads CATSIVNEGGYTF. The CDR3 DNA reads as TGTGCCACCAGCATCGTCAATGAGGGCGGCTACACCTTC.

The chain couples TRBV7-6 to TRBJ2-7; 10 nucleotides line up with TRBD1. Germline V gene data show CDR1 as SGHVS and CDR2 as FNYEAQ. The CDR3 runs 15 residues. Trimming cost V 1 base and J 5 bases; bases outside gene matches: 5. In DNA form, the CDR3 reads TGTGCCAGCAGCTTAGGGACAGGGGGGAGCCACGAGCAGTACTTC. Translated: CASSLGTGGSHEQYF. The full variable domain, in which reference TRBV7-6 and TRBJ2-7 provide the parts outside the CDR3, is GAGVSQSPRYKVTKRGQDVALRCDPISGHVSLYWYRQALGQGPEFLTYFNYEAQQDKSGLPNDRFSAERPEGSISTLTIQRTEQRDSAMYRCASSLGTGGSHEQYFGPGTRLTVT.

The gene calls are TRBV19 and TRBJ1-5, with D tentatively TRBD1 (5 bases). Germline V CDR1 and CDR2: LNHDA, SQIVND (reference sequence). The germline V and J ends were trimmed by 3 bases and 6 bases, with 30 bases remaining between them. The CDR3 has 20 residues. The CDR3 DNA reads as TGTGCCAGTAGTATCCCAGCGGGACGTGGGGCTTACGAGAAGAGTCAGCCCCAGCATTTT. This codes for CASSIPAGRGAYEKSQPQHF.

The V and J genes are TRBV10-3 and TRBJ1-2; a possible D gene is TRBD1 (6 bases). This CDR3 has 12 amino acids. The germline V and J ends were trimmed by 6 bases and 7 bases, with 12 bases remaining between them. From germline, CDR1 is ENHRY and CDR2 SYGVKD. CDR3 loop: CAIRETTGGYTF. As DNA, the CDR3 is TGTGCCATCAGGGAAACGACAGGTGGCTACACCTTC.

For the CDR3, the DNA is TGTGCCAGCAGCATCAGGGGAGAGACCCAGTACTTC. Translated, it gives CASSIRGETQYF. The chain combines TRBV7-2 with TRBJ2-5; D may be TRBD1 (6 bases). Looked up from germline, CDR1 is SGHTA and CDR2 is FQGNSA. This CDR3 region has 12 residues. V gave up 5 bases and J gave up 4 bases, with 8 bases separating them.

The V gene is TRBV29-1, the J gene TRBJ2-5, with 7 bases fitting TRBD1. This CDR3 spans 13 amino acids. Germline assignment: CDR1 SQVTM and CDR2 ANQGSEA. The V segment lost 5 bases and the J segment 5 bases; nucleotides outside the gene matches: 8. CDR3 nucleotide sequence: TGCAGCGTTACGACAGGGTCGGCCGAGACCCAGTACTTC. Translating gives CSVTTGSAETQYF.

The rearrangement uses TRBV13 and TRBJ2-1; TRBD1 matches 7 bases. Germline V gene data show CDR1 as PRHDT and CDR2 as FYEKMQ (reference sequence). The CDR3 consists of 15 residues. V shed 4 bases, J shed 10 bases, and the junction held 13 bases outside the gene matches. CDR3 amino acids: CASSWGSFPGQEQFF. In nucleotides, the CDR3 is TGTGCCAGCAGCTGGGGGTCATTTCCGGGACAGGAGCAGTTCTTC.

This clone occurred many times. The rearrangement joins TRBV6-1 to TRBJ1-4; 9 nucleotides line up with TRBD1. Losses at the gene ends were 3 bases for V and 8 bases for J; bases not matched to a gene: 4. The CDR3 has 14 amino acids. The germline gives CDR1 MNHNS, CDR2 SASEGT. The CDR3 loop reads CASSDGTGLEKLFF. The CDR3 region has the DNA TGTGCCAGCAGTGACGGGACAGGGTTGGAAAAACTGTTTTTT.

The genes are TRBV6-5 and TRBJ2-3; the D gene is possibly TRBD1 (6 bases). CDR1 MNHEY and CDR2 SVGAGI come from the germline V gene. V lost 0 bases, J lost 7 bases, and 17 bases lay in between. The CDR3 sequence is 16 residues long. This CDR3 is CASSYSYSGTSNTQYF. The CDR3 nucleotides are TGTGCCAGCAGTTACTCTTATTCCGGGACATCAAATACGCAGTATTTT.

This sequence joins TRBV30 and TRBJ1-1, with 8 positions matching TRBD1. After removal of 5 bases from V and 1 base from J, the junction contained 12 bases not matched to a gene. The germline V gene has CDR1 GTSNPN and CDR2 SVGIG (reference sequence). This CDR3 has 16 residues. CDR3 amino acids: CAWPRGRGLGNTEAFF. CDR3 DNA: TGTGCCTGGCCGCGCGGCAGGGGGCTAGGGAACACTGAAGCTTTCTTT.

This clone was seen only a few times. This chain joins TRBV23-1 and TRBJ2-1; D is unresolved. TRBV23-1 falls under the ORF class, with uncertain function. This CDR3 region has 16 residues. V dropped 3 bases and J dropped 8 bases, with 20 bases sitting between them. CDR3 nucleotides: TGCGCCAGCAGTCATCCCTGCCTGATATTGGGCGATGAGCAGTTCTTC. Translating it yields CASSHPCLILGDEQFF.

The chain carries TRBV27 and TRBJ2-7; no clear D gene. V was clipped by 5 bases and J by 5 bases, with 10 bases between them. This CDR3 is 12 amino acids long. CDR1 and CDR2 (germline): MNHEY, SMNVEV (reference sequence). The CDR3 protein is CASSLNFHEQYF. CDR3 sequence (DNA): TGTGCCAGCAGTCTTAACTTCCACGAGCAGTACTTC.

The chain recombines TRBV28 with TRBJ1-1, with D unclear. Trimming removed 3 bases from V and 1 base from J, with 12 bases in between. Germline assignment: CDR1 MDHEN and CDR2 SYDVKM. The CDR3 loop spans 15 amino acids. CDR3 DNA sequence: TGTGCCAGCAGTTTCGCGGGAAACGCGAACACTGAAGCTTTCTTT. It translates to CASSFAGNANTEAFF. The variable domain in full, completed from reference TRBV28 and TRBJ1-1, reads DVKVTQSSRYLVKRTGEKVFLECVQDMDHENMFWYRQDPGLGLRLIYFSYDVKMKEKGDIPEGYSVSREKKERFSLILESASTNQTSMYLCASSFAGNANTEAFFGQGTRLTVV.

The gene calls are TRBV11-1 and TRBJ2-7; TRBD2 agrees at 7 bases. Germline CDR1 and CDR2: SGHAT and FQDESV (reference sequence). V lost 5 bases, J lost 2 bases, and 9 bases stayed unmatched. This CDR3 contains 15 residues. The CDR3 is CASSGRGGPTYEQYF. The CDR3, as DNA: TGTGCCAGCAGCGGGAGGGGCGGCCCTACCTACGAGCAGTACTTC.